The text below deals with one TCR beta chain. Its antigen is as yet unknown. One entry per CDR3 protein, called by TCRdb with MiXCR from the 5' RACE reads. The profile shows approximately 110,000 distinct CDR3 sequences, more than 6% of them singletons. This record comes from a study of T cells after yellow fever vaccination. Study-wide results and limits: Re-detected after boosting: most primary clones, 96% of CD4 and under 90% of CD8. Abundant bulk-derived clonotypes could contaminate FACS-sorted repertoires.

This CDR3 region has 15 residues. The germline gives CDR1 SGHRS, CDR2 YFSETQ. Between the trimmed V and J ends, which lost 1 base and 0 bases, there was a span of 10 bases. The clonotype originates from a man aged 18 to 29 who received the YFV17D yellow fever vaccine. This specimen was CD4+ T cells sorted from PBMCs, taken around 10 days after the first yellow fever vaccination. The genes are TRBV5-1 and TRBJ1-1; D remains ambiguous. The CDR3 nucleotides are TGCGCCAGCAGCTTGAGTACGGACTTGAACACTGAAGCTTTCTTT. As protein: CASSLSTDLNTEAFF.